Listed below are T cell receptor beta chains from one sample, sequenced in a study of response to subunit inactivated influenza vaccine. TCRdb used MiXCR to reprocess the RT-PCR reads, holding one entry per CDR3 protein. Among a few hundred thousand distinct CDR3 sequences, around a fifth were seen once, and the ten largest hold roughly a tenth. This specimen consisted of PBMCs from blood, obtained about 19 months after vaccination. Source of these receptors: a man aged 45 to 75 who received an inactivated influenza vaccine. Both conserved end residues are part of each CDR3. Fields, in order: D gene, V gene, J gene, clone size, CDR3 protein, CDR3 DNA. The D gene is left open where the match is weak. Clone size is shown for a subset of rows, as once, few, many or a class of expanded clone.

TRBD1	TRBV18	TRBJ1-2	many	CASSPGTALDGYTF	TGTGCCAGCTCACCAGGGACAGCCCTTGACGGCTACACCTTC
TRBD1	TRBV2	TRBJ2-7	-	CASSSQGQGAYEQYF	TGTGCCAGCAGTAGTCAGGGACAGGGGGCCTACGAGCAGTACTTC
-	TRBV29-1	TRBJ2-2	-	CSVRAGNTGELFF	TGCAGCGTTCGAGCGGGTAACACCGGGGAGCTGTTTTTT
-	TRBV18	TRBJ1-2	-	CASSPPGRHGYTF	TGTGCCAGCTCACCCCCGGGAAGGCATGGCTACACCTTC
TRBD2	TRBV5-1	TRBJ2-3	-	CASSLTTSGGDTQYF	TGCGCCAGCAGCCTCACGACTAGCGGGGGGGATACGCAGTATTTT
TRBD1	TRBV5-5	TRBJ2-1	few	CASRQDRGLYNEQFF	TGTGCCAGCAGACAAGACAGGGGCCTCTACAATGAGCAGTTCTTC
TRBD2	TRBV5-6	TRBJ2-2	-	CASSFGGGTFTGELFF	TGTGCCAGCAGCTTTGGCGGGGGGACGTTCACCGGGGAGCTGTTTTTT
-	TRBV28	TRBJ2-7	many	CASSPDGNSYEQYF	TGTGCCAGCAGTCCGGACGGTAACTCCTACGAGCAGTACTTC
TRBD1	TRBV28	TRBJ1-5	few	CASRDREDSNQPQHF	TGTGCCAGCAGAGACAGGGAAGATAGCAATCAGCCCCAGCATTTT
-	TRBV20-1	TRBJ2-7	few	CSARVLEQYF	TGCAGTGCTAGAGTGCTCGAGCAGTACTTC
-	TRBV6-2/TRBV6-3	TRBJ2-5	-	CASSYSAETQYF	TGTGCCAGCAGTTACTCTGCGGAGACCCAGTACTTC
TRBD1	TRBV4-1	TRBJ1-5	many	CASSPGQGPNQPQHF	TGCGCCAGCAGCCCAGGACAGGGTCCCAATCAGCCCCAGCATTTT
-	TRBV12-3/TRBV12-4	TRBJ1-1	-	CASSLTLGNTEAFF	TGTGCCAGCAGTCTCACTCTGGGGAACACTGAAGCTTTCTTT
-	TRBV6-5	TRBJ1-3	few	CASSYLTGLSGNTIYF	TGTGCCAGCAGTTACCTAACAGGTCTCTCTGGAAACACCATATATTTT
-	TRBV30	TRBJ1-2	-	CAWNQQGYGYTF	TGTGCCTGGAATCAGCAGGGCTATGGCTACACCTTC
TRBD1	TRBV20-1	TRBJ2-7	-	CSATGQGVYEQYF	TGCAGTGCTACGGGACAGGGGGTTTACGAGCAGTACTTC
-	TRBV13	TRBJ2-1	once	CASSLMFGGSYNEQFF	TGTGCCAGCAGCTTGATGTTTGGGGGCAGCTACAATGAGCAGTTCTTC
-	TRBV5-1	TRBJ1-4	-	CASSSQGRTTNEKLFF	TGCGCCAGCAGCTCTCAGGGGCGTACAACTAATGAAAAACTGTTTTTT
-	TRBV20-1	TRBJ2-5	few	CSARAGLKKGTQYF	TGCAGTGCTAGGGCCGGGCTCAAAAAGGGGACCCAGTACTTC
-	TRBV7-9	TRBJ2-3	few	CASSLAGSRKDTQYF	TGTGCCAGCAGCTTGGCCGGGTCCAGGAAAGATACGCAGTATTTT
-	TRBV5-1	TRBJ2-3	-	CASSLTGTRSTDTQYF	TGCGCCAGCAGCTTGACCGGGACACGGAGCACAGATACGCAGTATTTT
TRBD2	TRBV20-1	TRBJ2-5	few	CSANNLAGGVETQYF	TGCAGTGCAAACAATCTAGCGGGAGGTGTGGAGACCCAGTACTTC
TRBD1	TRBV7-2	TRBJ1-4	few	CASSPQGGEKLFF	TGTGCCAGCAGCCCACAGGGGGGTGAAAAACTGTTTTTT
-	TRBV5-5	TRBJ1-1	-	CASSLGRFFTEAFF	TGTGCCAGCAGCTTGGGCCGCTTTTTCACTGAAGCTTTCTTT
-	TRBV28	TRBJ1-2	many	CASSTGTRGYTF	TGTGCCAGCAGTACCGGGACACGTGGCTACACCTTC
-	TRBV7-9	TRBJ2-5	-	CASSLMGVQETQYF	TGTGCCAGCAGCTTAATGGGGGTGCAAGAGACCCAGTACTTC
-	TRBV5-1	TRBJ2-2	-	CASSLQGAGELFF	TGCGCCAGCAGCTTACAGGGAGCCGGGGAGCTGTTTTTT
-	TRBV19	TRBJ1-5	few	CASSIAPGGEPYQPQHF	TGTGCCAGTAGTATAGCCCCCGGCGGGGAACCTTATCAGCCCCAGCATTTT
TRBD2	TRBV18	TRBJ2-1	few	CASSGVAGVYNEQFF	TGTGCCAGCTCAGGGGTGGCGGGAGTCTACAATGAGCAGTTCTTC
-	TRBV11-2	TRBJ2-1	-	CASRALGDRIYNEQFF	TGTGCCAGCAGGGCTCTAGGCGACAGGATTTACAATGAGCAGTTCTTC
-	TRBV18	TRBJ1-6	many	CASSPTTVNSPLHF	TGTGCCAGCTCACCGACGACAGTTAATTCACCCCTCCACTTT
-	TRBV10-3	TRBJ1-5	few	CAISDAPGPASNQPQHF	TGTGCCATCAGTGACGCCCCGGGCCCAGCTAGCAATCAGCCCCAGCATTTT